This T cell receptor (beta chain) was recorded in a study of cytomegalovirus exposure and HLA in healthy donors. On the study more broadly: Out of approximately 170 million T cells, an earlier analysis found some 110 million unique TCR beta sequences in total. The study, taken as a whole, reports: By a later analysis, the bulk of CMV-associated TCR beta chains appeared HLA-restricted. Three CMV-associated chains were confirmed in vitro to be specific for CMV antigens.

The sample holds one count of this clone. The target antigen is unknown. Germline V gene sequence: CDR1 MGHDK, CDR2 SYGVNS. The CDR3 sequence is 15 residues long. After removal of 6 bases from V and 4 bases from J, the junction contained 12 bases not matched to a gene. Primers for the PCR totalled 60 Vbeta and 13 Jbeta. Assay: immunoSEQ multiplex PCR; the TCRdb copy retains only in-frame clones and omits some. The sample yields approximately 44,000 clones, around 90% seen once. The sequencing input was PBMCs. This chain uses TRBV25-1 with TRBJ2-7; 7 bases are shared with TRBD1. The source of this sequence is a woman between 40 and 50 years old in good health and CMV-seropositive. CDR3: CASSYPGQLGYEQYF. In DNA, the CDR3 is TGTGCCAGCAGCTACCCGGGACAGCTGGGGTACGAGCAGTACTTC.